The 19 T cell receptor beta chains in this list originate from one sample, sequenced in a study of type 1 regulatory T cells. The antigens for these receptors are not known. TCRdb redid the calling of the reads with MiXCR, one entry per CDR3 protein. The profile shows 60,000 to 70,000 distinct CDR3 sequences, about 50% of them singletons. Sequencing was carried out using cultured non-Tr1 T cells, either the whole culture or a sorted T cell fraction (not recorded which). All receptors come from a human donor in good health.

The rearrangement links TRBV4-3 to TRBJ1-2; 7 nucleotides align to TRBD1. CDR1 and CDR2 (germline): LGHNA, YSLEER. This CDR3 is 14 amino acids long. After removal of 1 base from V and 8 bases from J, the junction contained 7 bases not matched to a gene. CDR3 sequence (DNA): TGCGCCAGCAGCCAAGCCGACAGGGAGGGGGGCTACACCTTC. The encoded protein is CASSQADREGGYTF.

In this sample, this clonotype turned up many times. The genes are TRBV5-1 and TRBJ1-1, with a weak D call TRBD1 (5 bases). V was clipped by 1 base and J by 0 bases, with 7 bases between them. Germline V gene data show CDR1 as SGHRS and CDR2 as YFSETQ. This CDR3 contains 14 residues. The CDR3: CASSLTGMNTEAFF. CDR3 DNA sequence: TGCGCCAGCAGCTTGACAGGAATGAACACTGAAGCTTTCTTT.

A remark on this clonotype: In this CDR3 the conserved last residue, phenylalanine or tryptophan, is missing, so a read error is likely. The chain recombines TRBV6-2 or TRBV6-3 with TRBJ1-3, with D hard to call. The CDR3 consists of 14 residues. With 6 bases removed from V and 3 bases from J, the gap between germline ends came to 12 bases. Germline CDR1 is MNHEY and CDR2 is SVGEGT. The CDR3 bases are TGTGCCAGCAGAAACGAGGGCCTTGGAAACACCATATATTCT. This translates into CASRNEGLGNTIYS.

The count of this clonotype is one. Likely a read error: the CDR3 ends without its conserved phenylalanine or tryptophan. The chain employs TRBV5-1 and TRBJ2-1; either TRBD1 or TRBD2 may supply D (6 bases each). The CDR3 contains 16 residues. Trimming cost V 10 bases and J 4 bases, with 24 bases left between them. Germline V gene lookup returns CDR1 SGHRS and CDR2 YFSETQ. In DNA form, the CDR3 reads TGCGCCCCGGGAGAGCATCAGGGGAAACCATACAATGAGCAGTTCATC. As protein: CAPGEHQGKPYNEQFI.

This chain uses TRBV6-1 with TRBJ2-3, with D maybe TRBD2 (7 bases). Germline-derived CDR1 and CDR2 are MNHNS and SASEGT. This CDR3 comprises 14 residues. V was trimmed by 3 bases and J by 6 bases, leaving 13 bases between them. CDR3: CASSDGGAIDTQYF. DNA of the CDR3: TGTGCCAGCAGTGATGGGGGGGCAATCGATACGCAGTATTTT.

The rearrangement joins TRBV20-1 to TRBJ2-3, with 8 nucleotides matching TRBD2. Germline V gives CDR1 DFQATT, CDR2 SNEGSKA (reference sequence). This CDR3 has 13 residues. V lost 1 base to trimming and J lost 5 bases; unmatched junction nucleotides: 2. The DNA for the CDR3 is TGCAGTGCTAGAGCGGGGGGGCGAGATACGCAGTATTTT. Amino acid sequence: CSARAGGRDTQYF.

This clonotype was recorded a few times. This chain connects TRBV12-3 or TRBV12-4 to TRBJ2-1; TRBD1 agrees at 8 bases. The CDR3 has 14 amino acids. The J segment lost 5 bases and the V segment lost 7 bases, leaving 7 bases of the junction unmatched. The CDR3, as DNA: TGTGCCAGCATCCGCAACAGGGGGGACAATGAGCAGTTCTTC. Translated: CASIRNRGDNEQFF.

The rearrangement links TRBV11-3 to TRBJ2-4, with TRBD2 matching 8 bases. The CDR3 runs to 15 residues. J gave up 3 bases and V 5 bases, and 6 bases lay outside the gene matches. CDR1 is SGHNT and CDR2 is YENEEA in the germline V gene. The CDR3 spells CASSRGGLDKNIQYF. The CDR3 DNA follows: TGTGCCAGCAGCCGGGGGGGGCTGGACAAAAACATTCAGTACTTC.

This clonotype was picked up many times. This sequence joins TRBV7-2 and TRBJ1-1; unclear D gene. This CDR3 spans 12 amino acids. Germline assignment: CDR1 SGHTA and CDR2 FQGNSA. Trimming took 1 base from V and 10 from J, leaving 10 bases between them. Here the CDR3 DNA reads TGTGCCAGCAGCTTAGTAGCGGGAGGAGCTTTCTTT. Translated, it gives CASSLVAGGAFF.

This clonotype was counted a few times. The J gene is TRBJ1-3, the V gene TRBV2; D unresolved. Trimming cost V 2 bases and J 4 bases, with 6 bases left between them. The germline V gene encodes CDR1 SNHLY and CDR2 FYNNEI. CDR3 length equals 13 residues. The DNA of the CDR3 is TGTGCCAGCAGTGAATCCAGCGGAAACACCATATATTTT. Protein product: CASSESSGNTIYF.

The chain couples TRBV12-3 or TRBV12-4 to TRBJ2-3; tentative D call: TRBD2 (5 bases). This CDR3 is built from 14 residues. V lost 5 bases to trimming and J lost 3 bases, with 12 bases between them. Here the CDR3 reads CASSTGYRTDTQYF. The CDR3 DNA reads as TGTGCCAGCAGTACGGGGTATAGGACAGATACGCAGTATTTT.

The chain combines TRBV18 with TRBJ2-2, with D possibly TRBD2 on 7 matching bases. V was trimmed by 1 base and J by 6 bases, leaving 15 bases between them. CDR1 is KGHSH and CDR2 is LQKENI in the germline V gene. The CDR3 spans 16 residues. Here the CDR3 reads CASSPLQQGGAGELFF. The CDR3 nucleotides are TGTGCCAGCTCACCACTTCAACAGGGAGGGGCCGGGGAGCTGTTTTTT. Variable domain in full (rest from reference TRBV18 and TRBJ2-2): NAGVMQNPRHLVRRRGQEARLRCSPMKGHSHVYWYRQLPEEGLKFMVYLQKENIIDESGMPKERFSAEFPKEGPSILRIQQVVRGDSAAYFCASSPLQQGGAGELFFGEGSRLTVL.

The CDR3 DNA reads as TGTGCCAGCGAGGGGACGCCGGGCAATTCACCCCTCCACTTT. Translation gives CASEGTPGNSPLHF. This chain links TRBV2 with TRBJ1-6, with a tentative D call TRBD1 (5 bases). The V and J ends lost 8 bases and 7 bases respectively, with 15 bases between them. In germline, CDR1 is SNHLY, CDR2 FYNNEI. This CDR3 contains 14 residues.

J is TRBJ1-2 and V is TRBV7-2, with D tentatively TRBD1 (6 bases). This CDR3 contains 13 residues. Deletions cut 4 bases from V and 4 bases from J, with 10 bases between. CDR1 and CDR2 (germline): SGHTA, FQGNSA. Here the CDR3 reads CASSSPDSYGYTF. The CDR3 DNA reads TGTGCCAGCAGCTCCCCGGACAGCTATGGCTACACCTTC.

V is TRBV6-2 or TRBV6-3 and J is TRBJ1-1, with TRBD1 as a possible D gene (6 bases). V was clipped by 8 bases and J by 4 bases, with 23 bases between them. This CDR3 has 16 residues. The germline gives CDR1 MNHEY, CDR2 SVGEGT. The CDR3 here is CASRGGSQGRGTEAFF. The CDR3 DNA is TGTGCCAGCCGAGGGGGGTCCCAAGGTCGGGGCACTGAAGCTTTCTTT.

This chain uses TRBV11-2 with TRBJ1-1; maybe TRBD1 (5 bases). The CDR3 is 15 residues long. Trimming stripped 5 bases from V and 0 bases from J, with 13 bases between. CDR1 SGHAT and CDR2 FQNNGV come from the germline V gene. CDR3 sequence: CASSPSGRMNTEAFF. CDR3 sequence (DNA): TGTGCCAGCAGCCCCTCGGGACGGATGAACACTGAAGCTTTCTTT.

This clonotype was detected only a few times. This chain connects TRBV20-1 to TRBJ1-2; D gene ambiguous. The CDR3 runs 13 residues. V was pared by 6 bases and J by 2 bases, with 13 bases between. Germline lookup yields CDR1 DFQATT and CDR2 SNEGSKA (reference sequence). The CDR3 reads CSAVSPRNYGYTF. CDR3 DNA: TGCAGTGCAGTGAGCCCCCGCAACTATGGCTACACCTTC.

The V and J genes are TRBV7-3 and TRBJ2-3, with 10 bases that match TRBD2. Germline trimming cut 6 bases from V and 4 bases from J; bases unmatched to any gene: 4. The CDR3 has 14 amino acids. Germline-derived CDR1 and CDR2 are SGHTA and FQGTGA. CDR3 amino acids: CASSIAGGADTQYF. CDR3 nucleotide sequence: TGTGCCAGCAGTATAGCGGGGGGAGCAGATACGCAGTATTTT.

Only a few counts were recorded for this clonotype. The chain couples TRBV27 to TRBJ2-3; D is tentatively TRBD1 or TRBD2 (5 bases each). The V end lost 4 bases, the J end lost 4 bases, and 15 bases lay between the germline ends. The CDR3 covers 15 residues. Looked up from germline, CDR1 is MNHEY and CDR2 is SMNVEV (reference sequence). The CDR3 DNA follows: TGTGCCAGCAGTTATGACCACCGGGGCCCAGATACGCAGTATTTT. This codes for CASSYDHRGPDTQYF.